A single sample gave rise to the 6 T cell receptor beta chains below, sequenced in a study of T cells in Graves' hyperthyroidism and ophthalmopathy. RNA transcripts served as the template for amplifying TCR beta CDR3 regions. The HTBI primer set served for first-round RT-PCR of the TCR CDR3. TCRdb itself ran the multiplex PCR reads through MiXCR, one entry per CDR3 protein. Of 400,000 or so distinct CDR3 sequences listed, 14% are singletons. The sequenced sample consisted of blood. These receptors were taken from a woman aged 25 to 39 with Graves' ophthalmopathy.

This clonotype was detected ten times or more. The V gene is TRBV12-3 or TRBV12-4, the J gene TRBJ2-5; possibly TRBD1 for D (6 bases). This CDR3 is built from 14 residues. V was shortened by 3 bases and J by 5 bases, with 13 bases between the two germline ends. The CDR3 spells CASSLAGVGETQYF. The CDR3 bases are TGTGCCAGCAGTTTGGCAGGGGTGGGCGAGACCCAGTACTTC.

This clonotype was counted at least ten times. This chain links TRBV5-1 with TRBJ1-1; 8 bases line up with TRBD1. The germline V gene has CDR1 SGHRS and CDR2 YFSETQ. The CDR3 has 15 amino acids. Trimming removed 4 bases from V and 3 bases from J; junction bases left unmatched: 8. The CDR3 DNA sequence: TGCGCCAGCAGCAGAAGGACAGGGATCGACACTGAAGCTTTCTTT. Its protein product is CASSRRTGIDTEAFF.

The table lists this clonotype with many counts. V gene TRBV7-8 combines with J gene TRBJ2-2, with no clear D. V was cut by 0 bases and J by 7 bases, with 6 bases left in between. Germline V lookup: CDR1 SGHVS, CDR2 FQNEAQ. The CDR3 contains 13 residues. CDR3 sequence reads: CASSLALIGELFF. CDR3 nucleotide sequence: TGTGCCAGCAGCTTAGCGCTAATCGGGGAGCTGTTTTTT.

This clonotype appeared many times. The chain employs TRBV2 and TRBJ2-5; D is perhaps TRBD2 (6 bases). Germline V gene data show CDR1 as SNHLY and CDR2 as FYNNEI. The CDR3 is made up of 14 amino acids. Trimming stripped 7 bases from V and 2 bases from J, with 14 bases between. In DNA, the CDR3 is TGTGCCAGCAAATCGGGACTCACACAAGAGACCCAGTACTTC. Protein product: CASKSGLTQETQYF.

As to this clonotype: A junction boundary mismatches the germline segment, possibly from a read error. The V gene is TRBV3-1, the J gene TRBJ1-1; 7 bases align to TRBD1. The length of the CDR3 is 17 residues. Germline V gives CDR1 LGHDT, CDR2 YNNKEL (reference sequence). The CDR3 here is CASSPTRGQIMNTEASF. DNA for the CDR3: TGTGCCAGCTCGCCCACGAGGGGACAGATAATGAACACTGAAGCTTCCTTT.

The chain joins TRBV14 to TRBJ2-7; D may be TRBD1 (7 bases). Between the trimmed V and J ends, which lost 3 bases and 1 base, there was a span of 16 bases. The CDR3 is 16 amino acids. Germline assignment: CDR1 SGHDN and CDR2 FVKESK. The CDR3 coding sequence is TGTGCCAGCAGCCATGGGAGGCAGGGGGAATCCTACGAGCAGTACTTC. Translating gives CASSHGRQGESYEQYF.